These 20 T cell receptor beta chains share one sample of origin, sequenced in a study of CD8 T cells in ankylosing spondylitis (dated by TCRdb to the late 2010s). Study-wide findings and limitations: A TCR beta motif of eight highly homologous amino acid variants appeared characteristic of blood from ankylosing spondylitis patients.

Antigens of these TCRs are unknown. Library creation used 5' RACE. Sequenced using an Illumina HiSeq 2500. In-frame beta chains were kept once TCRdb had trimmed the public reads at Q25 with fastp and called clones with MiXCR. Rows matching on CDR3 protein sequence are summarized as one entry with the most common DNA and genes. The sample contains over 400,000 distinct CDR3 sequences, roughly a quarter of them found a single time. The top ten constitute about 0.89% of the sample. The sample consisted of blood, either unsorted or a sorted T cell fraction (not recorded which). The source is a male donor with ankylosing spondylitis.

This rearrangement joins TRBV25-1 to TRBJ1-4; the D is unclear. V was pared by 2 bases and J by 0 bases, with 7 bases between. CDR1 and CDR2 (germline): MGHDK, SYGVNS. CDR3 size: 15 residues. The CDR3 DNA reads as TGTGCCAGCAGTGAAGAGGGAGCAACTAATGAAAAACTGTTTTTT. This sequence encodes CASSEEGATNEKLFF.

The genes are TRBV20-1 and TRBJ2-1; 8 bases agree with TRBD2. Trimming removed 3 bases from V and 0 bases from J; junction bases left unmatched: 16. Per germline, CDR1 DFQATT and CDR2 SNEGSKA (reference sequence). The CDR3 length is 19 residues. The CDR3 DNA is TGCAGTGCTAGTACCCCGGGACTAGGTTACGGGAACTCCTACAATGAGCAGTTCTTC. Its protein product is CSASTPGLGYGNSYNEQFF.

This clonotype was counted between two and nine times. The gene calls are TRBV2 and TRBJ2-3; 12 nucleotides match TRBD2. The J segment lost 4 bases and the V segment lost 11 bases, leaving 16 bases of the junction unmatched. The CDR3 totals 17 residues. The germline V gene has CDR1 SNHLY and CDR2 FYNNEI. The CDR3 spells CASRSRLAGEAADTQYF. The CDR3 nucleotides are TGTGCCTCCCGAAGTCGACTAGCGGGAGAGGCAGCAGATACGCAGTATTTT.

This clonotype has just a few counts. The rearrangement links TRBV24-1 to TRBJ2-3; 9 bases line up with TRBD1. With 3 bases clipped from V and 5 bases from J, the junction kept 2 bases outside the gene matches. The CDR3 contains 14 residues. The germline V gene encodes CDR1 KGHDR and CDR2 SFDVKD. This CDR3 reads CATSDRTGVDTQYF. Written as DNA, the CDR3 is TGTGCCACCAGTGATAGGACAGGGGTAGATACGCAGTATTTT.

The DNA for the CDR3 is TGCGCCAGCGGAGGGAGACAGTTCTCTGGGGCCAACGTCCTGACTTTC. Residues: CASGGRQFSGANVLTF. The V call is TRBV5-1, the J call TRBJ2-6, with D perhaps TRBD2 (6 bases). Looked up from germline, CDR1 is SGHRS and CDR2 is YFSETQ. This CDR3 has 16 amino acids. The V end was cut by 7 bases, the J end by 0 bases, with 14 bases between.

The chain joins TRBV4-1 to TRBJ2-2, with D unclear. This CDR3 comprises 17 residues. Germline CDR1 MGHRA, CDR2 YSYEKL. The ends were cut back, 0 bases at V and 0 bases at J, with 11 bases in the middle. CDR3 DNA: TGCGCCAGCAGCCAAGATACGGGTTTCGCGAACACCGGGGAGCTGTTTTTT. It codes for CASSQDTGFANTGELFF.

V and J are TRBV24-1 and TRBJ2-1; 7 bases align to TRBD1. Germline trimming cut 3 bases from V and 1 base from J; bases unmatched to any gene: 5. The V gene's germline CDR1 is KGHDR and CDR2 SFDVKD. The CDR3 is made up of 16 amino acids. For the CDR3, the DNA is TGTGCCACCAGTGATCTACAGGGGCCTTCCTACAATGAGCAGTTCTTC. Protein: CATSDLQGPSYNEQFF.

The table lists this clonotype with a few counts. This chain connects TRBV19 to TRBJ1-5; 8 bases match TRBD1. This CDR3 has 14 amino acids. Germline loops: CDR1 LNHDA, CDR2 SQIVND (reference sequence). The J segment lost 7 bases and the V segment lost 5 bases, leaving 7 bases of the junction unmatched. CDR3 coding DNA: TGTGCCAGTAGTGCGCGACAGGGGTGGCAGCCCCAGCATTTT. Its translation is CASSARQGWQPQHF.

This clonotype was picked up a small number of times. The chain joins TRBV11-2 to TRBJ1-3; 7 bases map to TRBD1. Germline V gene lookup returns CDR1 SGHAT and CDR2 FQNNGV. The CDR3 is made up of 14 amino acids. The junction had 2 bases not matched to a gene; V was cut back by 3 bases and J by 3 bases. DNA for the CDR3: TGTGCCAGCAGCTTCGACAGGGTTGGAAACACCATATATTTT. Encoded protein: CASSFDRVGNTIYF.

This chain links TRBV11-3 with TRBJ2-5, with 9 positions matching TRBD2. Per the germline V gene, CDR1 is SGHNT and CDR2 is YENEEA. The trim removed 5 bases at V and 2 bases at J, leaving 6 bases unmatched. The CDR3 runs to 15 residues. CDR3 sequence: CASSQVAGAQETQYF. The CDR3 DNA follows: TGTGCCAGCAGCCAGGTAGCGGGAGCACAAGAGACCCAGTACTTC.

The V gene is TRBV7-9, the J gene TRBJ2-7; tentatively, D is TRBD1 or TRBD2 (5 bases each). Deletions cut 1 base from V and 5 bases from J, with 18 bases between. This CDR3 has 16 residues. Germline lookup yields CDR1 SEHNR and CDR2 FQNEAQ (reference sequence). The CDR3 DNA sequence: TGTGCCAGCAGCTTAGGATCCGGGACCGACCGCGACGAGCAGTACTTC. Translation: CASSLGSGTDRDEQYF.

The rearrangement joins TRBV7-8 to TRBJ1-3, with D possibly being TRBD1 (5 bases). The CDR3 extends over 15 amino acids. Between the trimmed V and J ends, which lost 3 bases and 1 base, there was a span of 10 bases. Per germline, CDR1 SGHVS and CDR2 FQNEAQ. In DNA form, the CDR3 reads TGTGCCAGCAGCTTGTGGGGGGGATCTGGAAACACCATATATTTT. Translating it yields CASSLWGGSGNTIYF.

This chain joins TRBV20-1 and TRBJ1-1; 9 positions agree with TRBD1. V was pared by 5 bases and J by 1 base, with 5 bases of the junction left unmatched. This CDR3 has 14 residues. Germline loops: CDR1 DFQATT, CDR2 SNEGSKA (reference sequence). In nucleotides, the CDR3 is TGCAGTGCTCCAACAGGGGGCGGGAACACTGAAGCTTTCTTT. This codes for CSAPTGGGNTEAFF.

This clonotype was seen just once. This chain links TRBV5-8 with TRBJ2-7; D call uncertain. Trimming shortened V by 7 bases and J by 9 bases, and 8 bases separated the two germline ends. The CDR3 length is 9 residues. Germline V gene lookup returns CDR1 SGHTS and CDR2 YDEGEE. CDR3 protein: CASGPTQYF. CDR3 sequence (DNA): TGTGCCAGCGGCCCCACGCAGTACTTC.

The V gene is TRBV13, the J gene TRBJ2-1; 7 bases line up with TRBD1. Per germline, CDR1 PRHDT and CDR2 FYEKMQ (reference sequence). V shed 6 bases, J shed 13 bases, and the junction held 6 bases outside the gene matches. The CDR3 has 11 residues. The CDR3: CASRLGGLQFF. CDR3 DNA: TGTGCCAGCAGACTAGGGGGCCTACAGTTCTTC.

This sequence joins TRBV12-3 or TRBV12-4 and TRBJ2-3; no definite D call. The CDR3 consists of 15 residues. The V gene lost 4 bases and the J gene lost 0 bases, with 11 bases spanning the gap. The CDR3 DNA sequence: TGTGCCAGCAGTTCCGCCATGGCTAGCACAGATACGCAGTATTTT. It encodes CASSSAMASTDTQYF.

This CDR3 is CASSQEAGMTEAFF. CDR3 coding DNA: TGTGCCAGCAGCCAGGAAGCAGGGATGACTGAAGCTTTCTTT. The chain couples TRBV7-9 to TRBJ1-1; possible D gene TRBD1, 5 bases. Trimming stripped 5 bases from V and 5 bases from J, with 15 bases between. CDR3 length: 14 amino acids. The germline gives CDR1 SEHNR, CDR2 FQNEAQ (reference sequence).

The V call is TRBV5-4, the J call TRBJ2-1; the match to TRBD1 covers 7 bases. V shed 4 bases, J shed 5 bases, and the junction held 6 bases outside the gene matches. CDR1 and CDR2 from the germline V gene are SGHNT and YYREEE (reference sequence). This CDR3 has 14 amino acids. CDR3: CASSGRQGNNEQFF. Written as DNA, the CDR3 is TGTGCCAGCAGCGGGAGACAGGGTAACAATGAGCAGTTCTTC.

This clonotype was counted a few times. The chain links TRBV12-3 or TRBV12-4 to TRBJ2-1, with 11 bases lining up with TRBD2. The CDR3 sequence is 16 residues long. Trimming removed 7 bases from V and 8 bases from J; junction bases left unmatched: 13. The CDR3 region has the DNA TGTGCCAGCACCAACCCCGGGGCTAGCGGGAGGTATGAGCAGTTCTTC. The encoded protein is CASTNPGASGRYEQFF.

The chain's CDR3 is CSARQWTTGELFF. CDR3 nucleotide sequence: TGCAGTGCTAGGCAGTGGACCACCGGGGAGCTGTTTTTT. The chain couples TRBV20-1 to TRBJ2-2, with unresolved D. CDR3 length: 13 amino acids. Germline CDR1 DFQATT, CDR2 SNEGSKA (reference sequence). Trimming removed 3 bases at V and 4 bases at J, with 9 bases between.